This T cell receptor (beta chain) was captured by sequencing in a study of shared clonotypes between healthy human individuals (dated by TCRdb to the early 2020s). Study-level background: A couple of women and a few men aged 18 to 49 years were included in the cohort. Each donor's leukapheresis produced roughly between roughly 0.85 and 10 billion PBMCs. Different laboratories and diverse techniques were used to prepare libraries and sequence TCR repertoires, to increase sequencing depth and limit assay-specific biases. For each donor, CD4 naive and CD4 memory were each run on three plates, CD8 naive on two plates, and CD8 memory on one plate. Blood TCR repertoires of roughly five healthy adults were deeply sequenced to estimate repertoire size and the extent of clonotype sharing between individuals. Study-wide conclusions, independent of this receptor: Even with the large sequencing depth, rarefaction of the sorted-subset datasets indicated that sequencing was incomplete. Pairwise subsampling led to the expectation that sequencing depth would affect the degree of clonotype sharing among donors. Because the study included a small number of donors, the genetic and exposure-history diversity represented was limited. Higher generation probabilities were observed for clonotypes shared by all four sorted-subset donors than for non-shared clonotypes. Sampling was limited to blood, and TCR repertoires in tissue likely differ from TCR repertoires in blood. Approximately 5% of naive CD4, 3.5% of naive CD8, 2.3% of memory CD4, and around 0.4% of memory CD8 clonotypes were shared across four donors. Naive subsets generally had larger estimated clonotype richness than memory subsets did.

Using the deep immunoSEQ assay, TCR CDR3 regions were amplified from genomic DNA by multiplex PCR. Extracted genomic DNA from each cell subset was spread evenly across all wells of several immunoSEQ 96-well plates, with each plate serving as a replicate. For sorted subsets, each replicate PCR was loaded with about 0.2 ug genomic DNA, equivalent to 25,000 to 35,000 T cell genomes. The purified libraries were quantified using a Qubit 3.0 fluorometer, sized with a Bioanalyzer 2100, and then quantified again using the KAPA Library Quantification kit. Every immunoSEQ 96-well plate was sequenced on a dedicated single-read 150-cycle Illumina NextSeq 550 flow cell. From the authors' description of their analysis: Because the immunoSEQ output included only junctional sequences and no quality scores, the filtering could not be the same as the filtering used for full-length reads. To assign V/J genes and CDR3, sequences were annotated using PyIR, a Python wrapper for IgBLAST v1.9, with IMGT germline references. Reads were removed for weak V/J assignments (E-value above 1e-6), missing CDR3, stop codons, out-of-frame junctions, or ambiguous translated residues. A V3J clonotype was defined by an identical inferred V gene, J gene, and CDR3 amino acid sequence. To compute the percentage overlap between repertoires, the number of shared unique clonotypes was divided by the size of the smaller repertoire. RTK rarefaction, the Chao1 estimator, and Recon v2.1 estimates of unobserved clonotypes were used to assess repertoire richness. For all TCRbeta clonotypes obtained by the gDNA method from a few donors, generation probabilities were computed with OLGA. TCRdb's version of the immuneACCESS table is confined to in-frame rearrangements and falls short of the full clone set. An unresolved V gene accounts for under half of the shortfall where checked; the remainder is of unknown origin. V, J and clone size were drawn from that table, and D and trimming were deduced from the DNA. The sample profile shows 2.5 million or so clones; more than 80% of them were found once. The ten most abundant clones make up over 0.12% of the sample.

To note about this clone: Its binding antigen is unknown. Per-nucleotide qualities are absent, and no much larger clonotype sits a single base away.

The donors were healthy, HIV-negative adults who had no recently reported acute infections or vaccinations. Every donor was a Caucasian adult residing in Nashville, Tennessee, USA. Magnetic negative selection was used to enrich CD4+ T cells, after which naive cells were positively selected on CD45RA and the negative fraction became the memory subset. After blood collection by leukapheresis, PBMCs were isolated using Ficoll-Histopaque density gradient centrifugation and then cryopreserved in the vapor phase of liquid nitrogen. Analytical flow cytometry was used to check the purity and quantity of every magnetically sorted T cell population. From each sorted fraction, genomic DNA was isolated and quantified by UV absorbance on a Nanodrop 2000c. Including cysteine and phenylalanine, the CDR3 has 15 amino acids. Only the CDR3 region is kept as DNA, spanning 45 bases read in frame from base 1. V sheds 4 bases and J sheds 1 base, leaving 11 bases between their ends. The germline V gene (reference sequence) provides CDR1 LNHDA and CDR2 SQIVND.

The chain is encoded by TRBV19 joined to TRBJ1-5; the D gene lacks a confident call. Sequencing used naive CD4+ T cells sorted from blood. The sample's cell subset or site label, decoded: CD45RA+ positively selected. The TCR sequence derives from a man aged 18 to 30 in good health. The CDR3 region: CASSTLGPSNQPQHF. The DNA sequence is TGTGCCAGTAGTACGTTAGGACCGAGCAATCAGCCCCAGCATTTT.